This T cell receptor beta chain emerged from a study of blood T cell repertoires in COVID-19. For the study at large: Material from acute and convalescent COVID-19 was sourced from the United States, Italy and Spain. Nucleic acid was either cDNA or gDNA, and it came from T cells, B-cell-depleted T cells, or PBMCs.

In the source study's methods: How many nucleated cells were present was estimated from reference gene primer amplification. Sequencing was performed with immunoSEQ multiplex PCR; in TCRdb, only in-frame clones are kept and a portion is missing. V, J and clone size derive from that table, while D and trimming were established from the DNA sequence. Among 250,000 to 300,000 clones listed, around 78% were seen once. V lost 0 bases, J lost 0 bases, and 3 bases stayed unmatched. Germline CDR1 LNHNV, CDR2 YYDKDF (reference sequence). The CDR3 sequence is 17 residues long. Material for sequencing was peripheral blood. The chain joins TRBV15 to TRBJ2-3, with 10 bases fitting TRBD2. The clonotype was recovered from a man between 60 and 70 years old who had recovered from COVID-19. CDR3 amino acids: CATSRDRGLASTDTQYF. Here the CDR3 DNA reads TGTGCCACCAGCAGAGATCGGGGACTAGCGAGCACAGATACGCAGTATTTT.